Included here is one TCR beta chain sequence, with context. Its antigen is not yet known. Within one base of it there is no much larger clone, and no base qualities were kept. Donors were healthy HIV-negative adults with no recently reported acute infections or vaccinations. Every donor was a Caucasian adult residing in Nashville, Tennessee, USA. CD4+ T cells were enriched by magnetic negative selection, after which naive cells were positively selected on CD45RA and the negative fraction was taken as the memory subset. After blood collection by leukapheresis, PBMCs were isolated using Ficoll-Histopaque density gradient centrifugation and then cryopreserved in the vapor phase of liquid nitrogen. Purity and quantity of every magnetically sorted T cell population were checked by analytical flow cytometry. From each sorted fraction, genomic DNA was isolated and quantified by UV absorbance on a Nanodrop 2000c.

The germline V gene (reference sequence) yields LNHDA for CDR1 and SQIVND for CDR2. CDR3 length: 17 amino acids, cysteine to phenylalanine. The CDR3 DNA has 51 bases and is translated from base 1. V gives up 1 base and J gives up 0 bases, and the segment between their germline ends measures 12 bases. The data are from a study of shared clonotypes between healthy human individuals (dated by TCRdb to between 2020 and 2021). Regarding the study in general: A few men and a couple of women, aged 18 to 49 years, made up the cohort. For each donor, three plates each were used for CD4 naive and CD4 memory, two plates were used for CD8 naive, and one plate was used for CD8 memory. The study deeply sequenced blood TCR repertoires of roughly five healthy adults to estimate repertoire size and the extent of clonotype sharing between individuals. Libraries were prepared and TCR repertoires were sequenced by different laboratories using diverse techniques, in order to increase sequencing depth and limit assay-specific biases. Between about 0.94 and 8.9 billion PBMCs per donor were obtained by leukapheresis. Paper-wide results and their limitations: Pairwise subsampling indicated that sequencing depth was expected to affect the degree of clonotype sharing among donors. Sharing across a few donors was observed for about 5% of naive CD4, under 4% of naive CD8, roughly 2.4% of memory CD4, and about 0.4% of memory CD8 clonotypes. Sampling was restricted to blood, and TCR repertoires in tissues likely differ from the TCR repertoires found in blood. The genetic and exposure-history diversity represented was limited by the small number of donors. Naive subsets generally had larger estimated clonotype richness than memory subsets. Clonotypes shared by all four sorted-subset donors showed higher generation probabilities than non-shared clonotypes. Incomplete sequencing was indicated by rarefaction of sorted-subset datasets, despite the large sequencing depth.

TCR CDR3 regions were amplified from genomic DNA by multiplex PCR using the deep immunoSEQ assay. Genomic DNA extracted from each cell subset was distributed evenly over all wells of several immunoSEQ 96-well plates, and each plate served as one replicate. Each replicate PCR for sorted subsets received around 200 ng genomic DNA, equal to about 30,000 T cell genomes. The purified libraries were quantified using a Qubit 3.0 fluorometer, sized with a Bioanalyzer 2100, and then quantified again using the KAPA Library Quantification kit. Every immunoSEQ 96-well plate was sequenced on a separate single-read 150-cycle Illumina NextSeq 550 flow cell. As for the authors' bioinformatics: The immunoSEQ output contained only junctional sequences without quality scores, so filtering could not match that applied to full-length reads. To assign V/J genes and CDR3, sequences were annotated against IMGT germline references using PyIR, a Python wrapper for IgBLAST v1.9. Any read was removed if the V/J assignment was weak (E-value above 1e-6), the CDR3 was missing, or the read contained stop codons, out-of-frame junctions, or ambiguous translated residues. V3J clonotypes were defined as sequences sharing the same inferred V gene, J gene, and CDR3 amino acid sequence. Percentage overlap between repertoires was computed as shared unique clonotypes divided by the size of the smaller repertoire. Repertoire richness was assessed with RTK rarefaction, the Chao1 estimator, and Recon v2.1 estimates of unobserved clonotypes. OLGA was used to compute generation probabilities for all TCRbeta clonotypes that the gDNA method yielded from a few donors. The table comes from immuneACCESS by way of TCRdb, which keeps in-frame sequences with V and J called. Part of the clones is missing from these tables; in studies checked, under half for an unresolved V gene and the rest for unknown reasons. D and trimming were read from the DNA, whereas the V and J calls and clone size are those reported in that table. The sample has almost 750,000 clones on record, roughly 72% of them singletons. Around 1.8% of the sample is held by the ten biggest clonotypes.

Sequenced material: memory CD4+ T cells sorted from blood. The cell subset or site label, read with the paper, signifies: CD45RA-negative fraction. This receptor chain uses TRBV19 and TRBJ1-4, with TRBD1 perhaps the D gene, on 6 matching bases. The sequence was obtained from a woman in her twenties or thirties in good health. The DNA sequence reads TGTGCCAGTAGTATAGGCGGGACAACATCAACTAATGAAAAACTGTTTTTT. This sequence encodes CASSIGGTTSTNEKLFF.